This T cell receptor beta chain was observed in a study of identifying expanded T cells in peripheral blood. No infections or other immune events were documented during collection. Study-wide points: Differentially abundant clones: roughly 1.2 between replicates, 16.4 at two to three weeks, less than 25 at four.

The CDR3 extends over 14 amino acids. Trimming pared 0 bases from V and 4 bases from J, leaving 9 bases between. Germline lookup yields CDR1 SGDLS and CDR2 YYNGEE. On this clone: Its antigen remains unknown.

Sequencing was performed with immunoSEQ multiplex PCR; in TCRdb, only in-frame clones are kept and a portion is missing. Of 58,000 or so clones listed, under 85% are singletons. The source material was blood. The sequence came from a person aged 18 to 70 in good health. The V gene is TRBV9, the J gene TRBJ2-3; TRBD1 might be the D (6 bases). The CDR3 sequence is CASSVGGLADTQYF. The CDR3 DNA reads as TGTGCCAGCAGCGTAGGGGGGCTGGCAGATACGCAGTATTTT.